This T cell receptor (beta chain) was documented in a study (dated by TCRdb to 2015 to 2017). Context from the whole study: Whether tumor-infiltrating Tregs in breast cancer are recruited from blood Tregs or converted in situ from other CD4+ T cell subsets was tested.

Points on this clonotype: It has no known antigen specificity. No base quality values were provided; no much bigger clone lies one nucleotide off.

From the cysteine through the phenylalanine, the CDR3 covers 13 amino acids. Left in the record is the CDR3 DNA by itself, 39 bases read in frame from the first base. The germline V gene sets CDR1 to WSHSY and CDR2 to SAAADI. The V and J ends are trimmed by 3 bases and 7 bases, leaving 10 bases between them. Full-length TCR variable regions were amplified by 5' RACE PCR with constant-region reverse primers, and semi-nested PCR with Nested Universal Primer A was subsequently performed. The ReliaPrep RNA Cell Miniprep System was used to extract total RNA, which was then reverse transcribed into 5'RACE-ready cDNA with the SMARTer RACE 5'/3' Kit. Full-length TCR alpha and beta libraries were barcoded with multiplex adaptors and sequenced on an Illumina MiSeq. Processing in the source paper ran as follows. For each of nine subset-tissue groups, sequencing data from the five patients were pooled, and the groups were compared by unsupervised clustering of TCR gene usage. The Morisita-Horn index, with shared sequences weighted by their contribution to each repertoire, was used to calculate repertoire similarity. Using fastp trimming at Q25 and MiXCR clonotype assembly, TCRdb reanalyzed the public sequencing data and kept in-frame beta chains. Rows are unified per CDR3 protein, each entry keeping the most common DNA and genes. The V and J calls reflect TCRdb's pipeline rather than the authors' work. For this sample the table gives fewer than 50,000 distinct CDR3 sequences, of which roughly 22% were detected only once. 4.3% of the sample lies in the top ten.

CD4+CD25+CD127-/low cells were isolated as Tregs. Tregs, naive and memory CD4+ T cells from tumor, blood and ipsilateral draining lymph nodes of a few breast cancer patients underwent full-length TCR alpha and beta sequencing. Tumor tissue and lymph nodes from ipsilateral axillary dissection were perfused with PBS, minced and digested with collagenase I and hyaluronidase. Ficoll density gradient centrifugation was used to isolate mononuclear cells from either lymph nodes or 50 ml of peripheral blood. A purity exceeding 90% was confirmed by FACS for the sorted cell populations. What the work shows at the level of the full study, not this receptor alone: The larger-cohort validation was restricted to a single TCR beta V-J rearrangement rather than whole repertoires. The greatest overlap of tumor-infiltrating Treg TCR alpha and beta sequences was observed with tumor naive CD4+ T cells, followed by blood naive CD4+ T cells. In terms of TCR gene usage, tumor memory CD4+ T cells clustered together with blood and lymph node memory CD4+ cells, as well as with lymph node naive CD4+ cells.

The origin of this receptor is a female donor with breast cancer. The chain was built from TRBV10-2 and TRBJ2-1; the D segment cannot be called with confidence. Sequencing was performed on Tregs sorted from a lymph node. The CDR3 amino acid sequence is: CASSEPRSNEQFF. The nucleotide sequence reads TGCGCCAGCAGTGAACCCAGAAGTAATGAGCAGTTCTTC.